This entry describes one T cell receptor beta chain. This record belongs to a study of blood T cell repertoires in COVID-19. Study-wide context: Acute-phase and convalescent COVID-19 samples originated in the United States, Italy and Spain.

Libraries were prepared by immunoSEQ multiplex PCR; TCRdb keeps only in-frame clonotypes and omits some of them. Among around 140,000 clones listed, 85% to 90% were seen once. The sequence was obtained from a man between 45 and 60 years old with active or convalescent COVID-19. The sample taken for sequencing was peripheral blood.

The CDR3 is CASSQIGPEGEQFF. CDR3 bases: TGTGCCAGCAGCCAAATCGGCCCGGAGGGTGAGCAGTTCTTC. The chain has TRBV3-1 (or the pseudogene TRBV3-2) and TRBJ2-1; D perhaps matches TRBD2 (6 bases). Germline V lookup: CDR1 LGHDT, CDR2 YNNKEL (reference sequence). The V end was cut by 2 bases, the J end by 9 bases, with 14 bases between. This CDR3 has 14 amino acids.